The 11 T cell receptor beta chains in this list originate from one sample, sequenced in a study of CD4 T cells in relation to SARS-CoV-2 and coronaviruses. Produced via immunoSEQ multiplex PCR; TCRdb's table is partial and in-frame only. The repertoire holds 15,000 to 25,000 clones, with 77% as singletons. Their recognized antigens are unknown. Before the COVID-19 pandemic, during about 2011-2019, CD4+ T cells were taken from unexposed donors. Isolation of CD4+ T cells took place after less than twelve days in culture. Sequencing was performed on CD4+ T cells from PBMCs, cultured in vitro. The receptors stem from a human donor in good health.

The rearrangement uses TRBV6-6 and TRBJ2-3; D is possibly TRBD1 or TRBD2 (5 bases each). The CDR3 contains 15 residues. Trimming took 6 bases from V and 4 from J, leaving 17 bases between them. Per germline, CDR1 MNHNY and CDR2 SVGAGI (reference sequence). The CDR3 sequence is CASSSTPGRADTQYF. For the CDR3, the DNA is TGTGCCAGCAGCTCGACACCGGGGCGGGCAGATACGCAGTATTTT.

The rearrangement joins TRBV6-5 to TRBJ2-1; 11 bases line up with TRBD2. Germline V lookup: CDR1 MNHEY, CDR2 SVGAGI. The CDR3 has 15 amino acids. After removal of 7 bases from V and 5 bases from J, the junction contained 7 bases not matched to a gene. The CDR3 DNA sequence: TGTGCCAGCACAAGGACTAGCGGGCAGAACAATGAGCAGTTCTTC. Residues: CASTRTSGQNNEQFF.

V usage is TRBV6-5 and J usage is TRBJ1-3; no reliable D call. Germline assignment: CDR1 MNHEY and CDR2 SVGAGI. This CDR3 region has 13 residues. Trimming took off 4 bases at V and 8 bases at J, with 12 bases between the two ends. The CDR3 DNA is TGTGCCAGCAGTTCCCTTCTTCCGTACACCATATATTTT. It encodes CASSSLLPYTIYF.

The genes are TRBV27 and TRBJ2-7; either TRBD1 or TRBD2 may fit D (6 bases each). The germline CDR1 and CDR2 sequences are MNHEY and SMNVEV (reference sequence). V lost 5 bases and J 0 bases, leaving 14 bases between the germline ends. The CDR3 has 15 residues. Here the CDR3 reads CASSNYGGASYEQYF. CDR3 nucleotides: TGTGCCAGCAGTAACTACGGGGGCGCCTCCTACGAGCAGTACTTC.

V is TRBV7-9 and J is TRBJ2-6; 8 nucleotides agree with TRBD2. J lost 0 bases, V lost 2 bases, and 6 bases had no gene match. Germline CDR1 reads SEHNR; CDR2 reads FQNEAQ (reference sequence). This CDR3 has 18 residues. CDR3: CASSLHSGGTSGANVLTF. CDR3 in DNA: TGTGCCAGCAGCTTACACAGCGGGGGAACCTCTGGGGCCAACGTCCTGACTTTC. Full variable domain (remainder filled in from reference TRBV7-9 and TRBJ2-6): DTGVSQNPRHKITKRGQNVTFRCDPISEHNRLYWYRQTLGQGPEFLTYFQNEAQLEKSRLLSDRFSAERPKGSFSTLEIQRTEQGDSAMYLCASSLHSGGTSGANVLTFGAGSRLTVL.

This clone was counted a single time. The chain couples TRBV4-2 to TRBJ1-1; D is undetermined. Trimming took off 2 bases at V and 2 bases at J, with 12 bases between the two ends. Germline lookup yields CDR1 LGHNA and CDR2 YNFKEQ. CDR3 length: 15 amino acids. The CDR3 loop is CASSQRPRANTEAFF. The CDR3 bases are TGTGCCAGCAGCCAAAGGCCGAGGGCCAACACTGAAGCTTTCTTT.

The chain employs TRBV6-6 and TRBJ1-1; 11 bases map to TRBD1. J gave up 10 bases and V 5 bases, and 6 bases lay outside the gene matches. The germline V gene has CDR1 MNHNY and CDR2 SVGAGI (reference sequence). This CDR3 spans 13 amino acids. The CDR3 bases are TGTGCCAGCAGTAGAGGACAGGGGGCACGAGCTTTCTTT. This encodes CASSRGQGARAFF.

This chain joins TRBV18 and TRBJ2-3, with D maybe TRBD1 (6 bases). With 1 base removed from V and 2 bases from J, the gap between germline ends came to 10 bases. This CDR3 is 15 amino acids long. CDR1 and CDR2 from the germline V gene are KGHSH and LQKENI. The CDR3 DNA follows: TGTGCCAGCTCACCACGACAGGCCCTCACAGATACGCAGTATTTT. Translated, it gives CASSPRQALTDTQYF.

J is TRBJ2-1 and V is TRBV7-8; 12 bases fit TRBD2. With V trimmed by 1 base and J by 8 bases, 3 bases remained unmatched. This CDR3 is built from 15 residues. Germline assignment: CDR1 SGHVS and CDR2 FQNEAQ. The DNA for the CDR3 is TGTGCCAGCAGCTTAGGACTAGCGGGGGCCGATGAGCAGTTCTTC. Its translation is CASSLGLAGADEQFF.

This sequence joins TRBV18 and TRBJ1-2; D is undetermined. Deletions cut 0 bases from V and 8 bases from J, with 16 bases between. Germline V gene sequence: CDR1 KGHSH, CDR2 LQKENI. CDR3 size: 15 residues. CDR3 loop: CASSPPYATFVGYTF. CDR3 DNA sequence: TGTGCCAGCTCACCACCATATGCGACATTCGTAGGCTACACCTTC.

The CDR3 DNA reads TGTGCCAGCAGTACCGGACAGCCTGAAGCTTTCTTT. This encodes CASSTGQPEAFF. V and J are TRBV12-3 or TRBV12-4 and TRBJ1-1, with a weak D call TRBD1 (6 bases). The CDR3 runs 12 residues. V was trimmed by 5 bases and J by 6 bases, leaving 10 bases between them.